These 27 T cell receptor beta chains were all obtained from the same sample, sequenced in a study of cytomegalovirus exposure and HLA in healthy donors (dated by TCRdb to 2017 to 2019). Libraries were made using the immunoSEQ multiplex PCR assay. TCRdb took over this immuneACCESS table, retaining in-frame rearrangements with V and J assigned. Such tables are incomplete; in checked studies, under half of the missing clones stem from an unresolved V gene, and the remainder is unexplained. The sample table lists 150,000 to 200,000 clones, around 88% of them with a count of one. Approximately 2.1% of the sample lies in the top ten. The sequencing sample was made of PBMCs. All receptors derive from a woman in her late teens or twenties in good health and CMV-seronegative.

The genes are TRBV19 and TRBJ2-5; weak D call: TRBD1 (5 bases). Germline CDR1 is LNHDA and CDR2 is SQIVND (reference sequence). The CDR3 length is 15 residues. V lost 6 bases and J 4 bases, leaving 18 bases between the germline ends. The CDR3 sequence is CASSDLGQGIETQYF. The CDR3 nucleotides read TGTGCCAGTAGCGACCTAGGGCAGGGTATAGAGACCCAGTACTTC.

The chain combines TRBV15 with TRBJ2-1; 11 nucleotides align to TRBD2. The CDR3 consists of 14 residues. V lost 8 bases, J lost 6 bases, and 6 bases stayed unmatched. The germline gives CDR1 LNHNV, CDR2 YYDKDF (reference sequence). The CDR3 nucleotides are TGTGCCACCCACCCCGGGACTAGCGGCAATGAGCAGTTCTTC. Protein sequence: CATHPGTSGNEQFF.

The chain is built from TRBV27 and TRBJ1-5, with TRBD1 matching over 8 bases. The CDR3 is made up of 17 amino acids. Per germline, CDR1 MNHEY and CDR2 SMNVEV (reference sequence). With V trimmed by 4 bases and J by 3 bases, 11 bases remained unmatched. The CDR3: CASSSLRGQRVNQPQHF. For the CDR3, the DNA is TGTGCCAGCAGTTCCCTCAGGGGGCAGAGGGTCAATCAGCCCCAGCATTTT.

In its sample, this clone was seen once. V is TRBV19 and J is TRBJ2-1, with D possibly TRBD1 on 5 matching bases. Germline values: CDR1 LNHDA, CDR2 SQIVND (reference sequence). This CDR3 has 12 amino acids. V lost 10 bases to trimming and J lost 11 bases, with 18 bases between them. The CDR3 sequence is CATRRAGWKQFF. The CDR3 DNA sequence: TGTGCCACCCGACGGGCAGGGTGGAAGCAGTTCTTC.

CDR3 sequence reads: CASSVNTAPNSPLHF. The CDR3 DNA sequence: TGCGCCAGCAGCGTCAATACAGCCCCTAATTCACCCCTCCACTTT. The chain is built from TRBV5-1 and TRBJ1-6; no clear D gene. The length of the CDR3 is 15 residues. The germline V gene has CDR1 SGHRS and CDR2 YFSETQ. Trimming shortened V by 4 bases and J by 6 bases, and 14 bases separated the two germline ends.

The V call is TRBV7-8, the J call TRBJ2-7; 9 nucleotides agree with TRBD1. The CDR3 loop spans 16 amino acids. Germline CDR1 and CDR2: SGHVS and FQNEAQ. V dropped 1 base and J dropped 0; count of bases not matched to a gene: 4. The CDR3 DNA follows: TGTGCCAGCAGCTTAGGGACAGGGGAATCCTCCTACGAGCAGTACTTC. It yields the protein CASSLGTGESSYEQYF.

The chain employs TRBV5-6 and TRBJ1-1, with D perhaps TRBD1 (6 bases). The CDR3 spans 12 residues. Germline V gene data show CDR1 as SGHDT and CDR2 as YYEEEE. Trimming took off 1 base at V and 7 bases at J, with 8 bases between the two ends. CDR3 residues: CASSLRTVEAFF. The CDR3 region has the DNA TGTGCCAGCAGCTTGAGGACAGTTGAAGCTTTCTTT.

The rearrangement joins TRBV6-5 to TRBJ2-2, with D perhaps TRBD2 (5 bases). V was clipped by 5 bases and J by 4 bases, with 11 bases between them. Germline V CDR1 and CDR2: MNHEY, SVGAGI. This CDR3 is built from 14 residues. As DNA, the CDR3 is TGTGCCAGCAGTACGGACTGGGGCACCGGGGAGCTGTTTTTT. Protein: CASSTDWGTGELFF.

The gene calls are TRBV19 and TRBJ2-3; D might be TRBD2 (6 bases). The CDR3 length is 15 residues. CDR1 is LNHDA and CDR2 is SQIVND in the germline V gene (reference sequence). V was shortened by 3 bases and J by 2 bases, with 12 bases between the two germline ends. The CDR3 coding sequence is TGTGCCAGTAGTATGGGCCGGGGGACCACAGATACGCAGTATTTT. Protein product: CASSMGRGTTDTQYF. Complete variable domain (other parts from reference TRBV19 and TRBJ2-3): DGGITQSPKYLFRKEGQNVTLSCEQNLNHDAMYWYRQDPGQGLRLIYYSQIVNDFQKGDIAEGYSVSREKKESFPLTVTSAQKNPTAFYLCASSMGRGTTDTQYFGPGTRLTVL.

The chain combines TRBV7-8 with TRBJ1-2, with D unclear. This CDR3 is built from 13 residues. Germline CDR1 SGHVS, CDR2 FQNEAQ. Trimming shortened V by 4 bases and J by 2 bases, and 8 bases separated the two germline ends. The CDR3 sequence is CASSSPVNYGYTF. The CDR3 bases are TGTGCCAGCAGCTCACCGGTAAACTATGGCTACACCTTC.

Only one count was recorded for this clone. The chain joins TRBV4-1 to TRBJ2-3; 12 nucleotides line up with TRBD2. Germline CDR1 reads MGHRA; CDR2 reads YSYEKL. The CDR3 spans 17 residues. Trimming cost V 4 bases and J 3 bases; bases outside gene matches: 8. CDR3 bases: TGCGCCAGCAGCCCCGGGGGACTAGCGGGCCAGACAGATACGCAGTATTTT. Encoded protein: CASSPGGLAGQTDTQYF.

The rearrangement uses TRBV5-1 and TRBJ1-2; TRBD1 agrees at 9 bases. The germline gives CDR1 SGHRS, CDR2 YFSETQ. The CDR3 contains 15 residues. The V gene end was trimmed by 5 bases and the J gene end by 8 bases; junction bases not matched to a gene: 13. The CDR3 is CASRTSAGTGRGYTF. Here the CDR3 DNA reads TGCGCCAGCAGGACTTCTGCCGGGACAGGGCGAGGCTACACCTTC.

This rearrangement joins TRBV11-3 to TRBJ2-7; D is perhaps TRBD1 (5 bases). The CDR3 has 13 residues. V was pared by 2 bases and J by 6 bases, with 11 bases between. Germline CDR1 SGHNT, CDR2 YENEEA. The CDR3 loop is CASSLIRASEQYF. DNA of the CDR3: TGTGCCAGCAGCTTAATCAGGGCTTCCGAGCAGTACTTC.

V usage is TRBV2 and J usage is TRBJ2-1; 9 bases fit TRBD2. Per germline, CDR1 SNHLY and CDR2 FYNNEI. J lost 6 bases, V lost 5 bases, and 5 bases had no gene match. This CDR3 contains 14 residues. The CDR3 nucleotides are TGTGCCAGCAGTTTCCAGCGGGGGGCCAATGAGCAGTTCTTC. This codes for CASSFQRGANEQFF.

This clone was counted once. The chain links TRBV9 to TRBJ2-3, with TRBD2 as a possible D gene (7 bases). Germline lookup yields CDR1 SGDLS and CDR2 YYNGEE. The CDR3 is 16 residues long. Trimming took off 6 bases at V and 2 bases at J, with 19 bases between the two ends. CDR3 DNA: TGTGCCAGCACCGAGGGAGGGGGAAGGCCCACAGATACGCAGTATTTT. Amino acid sequence: CASTEGGGRPTDTQYF.

The gene calls are TRBV27 and TRBJ1-2, with a weak D call TRBD1 (6 bases). The CDR3 totals 15 residues. Germline CDR1 and CDR2: MNHEY and SMNVEV (reference sequence). V lost 6 bases to trimming and J lost 8 bases, with 22 bases between them. The CDR3 DNA sequence: TGTGCCAGCAGGCTACAGGGTGAGGGCCGTCGAGGCTACACCTTC. Translating it yields CASRLQGEGRRGYTF.

The chain links TRBV27 to TRBJ1-1; 8 positions agree with TRBD1. The V gene end was trimmed by 8 bases and the J gene end by 5 bases; junction bases not matched to a gene: 13. The CDR3 is 15 amino acids. Germline lookup yields CDR1 MNHEY and CDR2 SMNVEV (reference sequence). CDR3 sequence reads: CASFRPITGGTEAFF. In DNA, the CDR3 is TGTGCCAGCTTCCGACCAATCACAGGGGGGACTGAAGCTTTCTTT.

The rearrangement links TRBV12-5 to TRBJ2-4; 7 bases are shared with TRBD2. CDR3 length equals 15 residues. Germline CDR1 is LGHNT and CDR2 is FRNRAP. Trimming cost V 6 bases and J 7 bases; bases outside gene matches: 12. The CDR3, as DNA: TGTGCTAGTGGACGAGGGGAGGGATCCCGGAACATTCAGTACTTC. It is translated as CASGRGEGSRNIQYF.

The chain couples TRBV18 to TRBJ2-2; a possible D gene is TRBD2 (6 bases). Germline CDR1 is KGHSH and CDR2 is LQKENI. Trimming cost V 1 base and J 6 bases, with 12 bases left between them. CDR3 length: 15 residues. The CDR3 DNA reads as TGTGCCAGCTCACCACGGCGGGATAGGGCCGGGGAGCTGTTTTTT. This codes for CASSPRRDRAGELFF.

The V and J genes are TRBV7-9 and TRBJ1-2; no clear D. CDR3 length equals 14 residues. Germline V CDR1 and CDR2: SEHNR, FQNEAQ (reference sequence). Between the trimmed V and J ends, which lost 2 bases and 0 bases, there was a span of 7 bases. CDR3: CASSLMSPNYGYTF. CDR3 bases: TGTGCCAGCAGCTTAATGAGCCCTAACTATGGCTACACCTTC.

This chain links TRBV10-3 with TRBJ2-2, with D perhaps matching TRBD1 (6 bases). The CDR3 covers 13 residues. Between the trimmed V and J ends, which lost 10 bases and 2 bases, there was a span of 11 bases. The V gene's germline CDR1 is ENHRY and CDR2 SYGVKD. CDR3 nucleotide sequence: TGTGCCACCGGGGACACCAACACCGGGGAGCTGTTTTTT. Its translation is CATGDTNTGELFF.

The V gene is TRBV6-1, the J gene TRBJ1-2; no firm D call. V lost 1 base and J 2 bases, leaving 11 bases between the germline ends. The CDR3 loop spans 15 amino acids. The germline gives CDR1 MNHNS, CDR2 SASEGT. In nucleotides, the CDR3 is TGTGCCAGCAGTGAAGAGGTGGGCAGGAACTATGGCTACACCTTC. It specifies CASSEEVGRNYGYTF.

The genes are TRBV6-4 and TRBJ2-2, with a possible D match to TRBD2 (5 bases). Trimming took 0 bases from V and 0 from J, leaving 8 bases between them. The CDR3 has 16 amino acids. Germline-derived CDR1 and CDR2 are MRHNA and SNTAGT. CDR3 nucleotide sequence: TGTGCCAGCAGTGACTCGGGCGGGTCGAACACCGGGGAGCTGTTTTTT. The encoded protein is CASSDSGGSNTGELFF.

The rearrangement links TRBV9 to TRBJ1-5, with a possible D match to TRBD1 (5 bases). The V end was cut by 0 bases, the J end by 9 bases, with 19 bases between. CDR3 length: 16 amino acids. Germline CDR1 and CDR2: SGDLS and YYNGEE. CDR3 protein: CASSVDIGRVTVPQHF. DNA of the CDR3: TGTGCCAGCAGCGTAGATATCGGCAGGGTGACGGTGCCCCAGCATTTT.

The chain joins TRBV5-1 to TRBJ1-1, with D possibly TRBD1 on 5 matching bases. Germline V gene data show CDR1 as SGHRS and CDR2 as YFSETQ. CDR3 size: 17 residues. V was trimmed by 1 base and J by 4 bases, leaving 20 bases between them. Here the CDR3 DNA reads TGCGCCAGCAGCTTGATTCAAACCCCTCGGGGGAGCACTGAAGCTTTCTTT. Protein sequence: CASSLIQTPRGSTEAFF.

This sequence joins TRBV2 and TRBJ2-5; weak D call: TRBD2 (5 bases). Germline loops: CDR1 SNHLY, CDR2 FYNNEI. The V end was cut by 7 bases, the J end by 10 bases, with 19 bases between. The CDR3 runs 13 residues. CDR3 residues: CASTYSPPRDQYF. CDR3 nucleotide sequence: TGTGCCAGCACATACTCCCCCCCGAGGGACCAGTACTTC.

The CDR3 nucleotides are TGCAGCGTTAAGACAGGGGCCGGTGAGCAGTTCTTC. This sequence encodes CSVKTGAGEQFF. V and J are TRBV29-1 and TRBJ2-1; 8 bases are a match to TRBD1. Germline loops: CDR1 SQVTM, CDR2 ANQGSEA. Trimming cost V 5 bases and J 9 bases; bases outside gene matches: 6. This CDR3 is 12 amino acids long.